Presented here are 10 T cell receptor beta chains from one specimen sequenced in a study of blood T cell repertoires in COVID-19. Sequenced by immunoSEQ multiplex PCR; TCRdb stores in-frame clones only, minus some. The sample lists 250,000 to 350,000 clones, around 89% seen once, with over 2% in the top ten. Sequencing input: PBMCs or T cells enriched from blood (not recorded which). The source is a woman aged 55-75 years in a cohort exposed to, infected with or recovered from COVID-19 (not recorded which).

Concerning this clone: The same CDR3 also results from other DNA sequences found in this sample. The V and J genes are TRBV27 and TRBJ2-7, with a possible D match to TRBD1 (6 bases). The V gene lost 3 bases and the J gene lost 1 base, with 10 bases spanning the gap. This CDR3 region has 14 residues. Looked up from germline, CDR1 is MNHEY and CDR2 is SMNVEV (reference sequence). The CDR3 DNA sequence: TGTGCCAGCAGTTTGAGGCAGGGGTCCTACGAGCAGTACTTC. It codes for CASSLRQGSYEQYF.

The chain is built from TRBV20-1 and TRBJ2-7, with a possible D match to TRBD2 (6 bases). Between the trimmed V and J ends, which lost 3 bases and 3 bases, there was a span of 12 bases. Germline V gene sequence: CDR1 DFQATT, CDR2 SNEGSKA (reference sequence). The CDR3 loop spans 13 amino acids. CDR3 DNA sequence: TGCAGTGCTAGTTATACGGGAGACTACGAGCAGTACTTC. Its protein is CSASYTGDYEQYF.

This sequence joins TRBV15 and TRBJ1-3, with D unresolved. CDR1 is LNHNV, CDR2 YYDKDF, per germline (reference sequence). The CDR3 covers 16 residues. Trimming took off 0 bases at V and 7 bases at J, with 16 bases between the two ends. For the CDR3, the DNA is TGTGCCACCAGCAGAGATACGAGTTCCGGGTCGAACACCATATATTTT. The encoded protein is CATSRDTSSGSNTIYF.

This rearrangement joins TRBV28 to TRBJ2-5; possibly TRBD2 for D (5 bases). The CDR3 is made up of 15 amino acids. Deletions cut 3 bases from V and 2 bases from J, with 13 bases between. Germline CDR1 is MDHEN and CDR2 is SYDVKM. In nucleotides, the CDR3 is TGTGCCAGCAGTTTTCATGTACGGACTCAAGAGACCCAGTACTTC. Translating it yields CASSFHVRTQETQYF. The variable domain in full, with the rest retrieved from reference TRBV28 and TRBJ2-5, is DVKVTQSSRYLVKRTGEKVFLECVQDMDHENMFWYRQDPGLGLRLIYFSYDVKMKEKGDIPEGYSVSREKKERFSLILESASTNQTSMYLCASSFHVRTQETQYFGPGTRLLVL.

The chain is built from TRBV18 and TRBJ1-2; 8 nucleotides align to TRBD1. This CDR3 has 15 residues. Trimming removed 3 bases from V and 8 bases from J; junction bases left unmatched: 11. CDR1 and CDR2 (germline): KGHSH, LQKENI. CDR3 loop: CASSPQDRGLSGYTF. In nucleotides, the CDR3 is TGTGCCAGCTCACCCCAAGACAGGGGATTGTCCGGCTACACCTTC.

The chain employs TRBV2 and TRBJ2-1; D possibly corresponds to TRBD2 (6 bases). This CDR3 contains 17 residues. V shed 2 bases and J shed 0 bases, with 14 bases lying between them. Germline V gene data show CDR1 as SNHLY and CDR2 as FYNNEI. CDR3 coding DNA: TGTGCCAGCAGTGAACGACGGGGGTTAAGCTCCTACAATGAGCAGTTCTTC. Translated: CASSERRGLSSYNEQFF.

The CDR3, as DNA: TGCAGCGTTGACTCGCTGGGGGGATGGGGCACTGAAGCTTTCTTT. This gives the protein CSVDSLGGWGTEAFF. The rearrangement links TRBV29-1 to TRBJ1-1; weak D call: TRBD1 (5 bases). The CDR3 is 15 amino acids. Germline V gene data show CDR1 as SQVTM and CDR2 as ANQGSEA. Trimming cost V 3 bases and J 4 bases, with 18 bases left between them.

J is TRBJ1-1 and V is TRBV28; D gene unclear. CDR1 MDHEN and CDR2 SYDVKM come from the germline V gene. The CDR3 spans 15 residues. The V and J ends lost 1 base and 2 bases respectively, with 11 bases between them. CDR3 in DNA: TGTGCCAGCAGTTTATTCGGGTCTCCCAACACTGAAGCTTTCTTT. Translated, it gives CASSLFGSPNTEAFF.

The rearrangement joins TRBV9 to TRBJ2-7, with TRBD1 as a possible D gene (6 bases). The CDR3 loop spans 14 amino acids. Germline CDR1 reads SGDLS; CDR2 reads YYNGEE. Trimming removed 0 bases from V and 3 bases from J, with 10 bases in between. CDR3 sequence (DNA): TGTGCCAGCAGCGTAGTCCCAGGGGACTACGAGCAGTACTTC. This sequence encodes CASSVVPGDYEQYF.

The chain links TRBV9 to TRBJ2-7; TRBD2 matches 7 bases. J lost 2 bases, V lost 3 bases, and 17 bases had no gene match. The CDR3 spans 18 residues. Germline values: CDR1 SGDLS, CDR2 YYNGEE. DNA for the CDR3: TGTGCCAGCAGCGCCGAGGACCCTGAACTAGCGCCAACCTACGAGCAGTACTTC. This gives the protein CASSAEDPELAPTYEQYF.